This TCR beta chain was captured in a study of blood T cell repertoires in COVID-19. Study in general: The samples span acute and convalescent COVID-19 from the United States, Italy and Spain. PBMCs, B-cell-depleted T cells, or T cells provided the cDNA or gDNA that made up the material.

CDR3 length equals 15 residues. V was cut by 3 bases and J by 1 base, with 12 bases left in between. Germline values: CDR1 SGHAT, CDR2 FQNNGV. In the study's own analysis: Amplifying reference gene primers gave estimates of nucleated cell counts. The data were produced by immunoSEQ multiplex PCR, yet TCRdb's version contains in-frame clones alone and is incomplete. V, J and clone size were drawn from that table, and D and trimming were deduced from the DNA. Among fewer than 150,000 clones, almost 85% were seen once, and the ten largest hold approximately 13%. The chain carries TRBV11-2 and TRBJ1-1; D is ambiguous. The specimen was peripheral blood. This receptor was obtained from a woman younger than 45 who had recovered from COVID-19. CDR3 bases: TGTGCCAGCAGCTTGCAGGTTCTTCAGAACACTGAAGCTTTCTTT. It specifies CASSLQVLQNTEAFF.